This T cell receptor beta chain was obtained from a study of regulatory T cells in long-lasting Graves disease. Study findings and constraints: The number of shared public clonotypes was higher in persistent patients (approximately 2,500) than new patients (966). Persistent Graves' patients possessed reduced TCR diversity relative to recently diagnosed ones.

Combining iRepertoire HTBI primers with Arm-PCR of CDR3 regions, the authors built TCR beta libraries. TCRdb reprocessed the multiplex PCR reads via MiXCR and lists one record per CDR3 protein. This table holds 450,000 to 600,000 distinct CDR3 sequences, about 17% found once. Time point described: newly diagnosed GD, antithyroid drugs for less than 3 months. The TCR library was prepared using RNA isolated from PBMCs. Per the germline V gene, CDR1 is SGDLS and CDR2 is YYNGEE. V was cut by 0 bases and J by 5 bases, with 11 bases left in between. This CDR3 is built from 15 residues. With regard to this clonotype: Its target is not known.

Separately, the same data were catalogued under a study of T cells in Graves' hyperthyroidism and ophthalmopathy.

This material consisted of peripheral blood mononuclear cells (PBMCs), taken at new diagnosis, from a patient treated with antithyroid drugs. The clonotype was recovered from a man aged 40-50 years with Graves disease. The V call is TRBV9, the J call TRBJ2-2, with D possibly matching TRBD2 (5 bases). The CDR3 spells CASSVEPTGTGELFF. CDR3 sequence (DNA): TGTGCCAGCAGCGTAGAACCCACGGGGACCGGGGAGCTGTTTTTT. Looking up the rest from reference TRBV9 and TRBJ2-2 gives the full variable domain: DSGVTQTPKHLITATGQRVTLRCSPRSGDLSVYWYQQSLDQGLQFLIQYYNGEERAKGNILERFSAQQFPDLHSELNLSSLELGDSALYFCASSVEPTGTGELFFGEGSRLTVL.